Following are 8 T cell receptor beta chains from one sample sequenced in a study of technical replicates of blood from a handful of donors. The protocol was immunoSEQ multiplex PCR, while the TCRdb copy is restricted to in-frame clones and leaves out a portion. The sample carries tens of thousands of clones, roughly nine tenths recorded once. The sequencing sample was made of PBMCs. Source of these receptors: a human donor in good health. Some clones in this sample may be carry-over from other donors' samples.

This chain joins TRBV7-9 and TRBJ2-1; possibly TRBD2 for D (9 bases). The V gene lost 4 bases and the J gene lost 14 bases, with 21 bases spanning the gap. CDR1 is SEHNR and CDR2 is FQNEAQ in the germline V gene (reference sequence). This CDR3 spans 14 amino acids. Here the CDR3 reads CASSSWSSGGQEFF. DNA of the CDR3: TGTGCCAGCAGCTCTTGGAGTAGCGGGGGACAGGAGTTCTTC. Combining the CDR3 with reference TRBV7-9 and TRBJ2-1 gives the whole variable domain DTGVSQNPRHKITKRGQNVTFRCDPISEHNRLYWYRQTLGQGPEFLTYFQNEAQLEKSRLLSDRFSAERPKGSFSTLEIQRTEQGDSAMYLCASSSWSSGGQEFFGPGTRLTVL.

The V gene is TRBV4-1, the J gene TRBJ2-3; the match to TRBD2 covers 9 bases. V was pared by 1 base and J by 2 bases, with 4 bases of the junction left unmatched. The CDR3 is 16 residues long. Germline V gene data show CDR1 as MGHRA and CDR2 as YSYEKL. The CDR3 loop reads CASSQGGGGVTDTQYF. As DNA, the CDR3 is TGCGCCAGCAGCCAAGGGGGCGGGGGGGTCACAGATACGCAGTATTTT.

V usage is TRBV9 and J usage is TRBJ2-7; D perhaps matches TRBD1 (5 bases). The CDR3 length is 16 residues. V was pared by 4 bases and J by 1 base, with 18 bases between. The germline CDR1 and CDR2 sequences are SGDLS and YYNGEE. DNA of the CDR3: TGTGCCAGCAGCCCGGCCCCAGGGTACCGATCCTACGAGCAGTACTTC. Amino acids: CASSPAPGYRSYEQYF.

V usage is TRBV10-3 and J usage is TRBJ2-7; a weak D match, TRBD2 (5 bases). V lost 0 bases and J 5 bases, leaving 23 bases between the germline ends. The CDR3 contains 18 residues. Per germline, CDR1 ENHRY and CDR2 SYGVKD. The CDR3 region has the DNA TGTGCCATCAGTGAGTCGGGTCCCCGCTCCGAGGGTTCGGACGAGCAGTACTTC. Translation: CAISESGPRSEGSDEQYF.

The chain is built from TRBV4-3 and TRBJ2-3, with TRBD2 matching 9 bases. CDR3 length: 16 residues. The germline V gene has CDR1 LGHNA and CDR2 YSLEER. V trimming: 4 bases; J trimming: 4 bases; junction bases outside the gene matches: 9. CDR3 in DNA: TGCGCCAGCAGCCCCCAGACAGCGGGAGGTGCAGATACGCAGTATTTT. This encodes CASSPQTAGGADTQYF.

The CDR3 DNA follows: TGCGCCAGCAGCCCAGGGATGGCAGAGGGCTACACCTTC. Translating it yields CASSPGMAEGYTF. The rearrangement uses TRBV5-1 and TRBJ1-2; weak D call: TRBD1 (5 bases). The CDR3 length is 13 residues. Germline V gives CDR1 SGHRS, CDR2 YFSETQ. Trimming took off 4 bases at V and 8 bases at J, with 15 bases between the two ends.

The chain joins TRBV4-1 to TRBJ1-1, with D tentatively TRBD1 (6 bases). Germline V gene sequence: CDR1 MGHRA, CDR2 YSYEKL. The CDR3 length is 15 residues. Trimming removed 1 base at V and 0 bases at J, with 9 bases between. CDR3 sequence reads: CASSQGNRVNTEAFF. For the CDR3, the DNA is TGCGCCAGCAGCCAAGGTAACAGGGTGAACACTGAAGCTTTCTTT.

The gene calls are TRBV6-5 and TRBJ2-7; TRBD2 matches at 10 bases. V lost 6 bases and J lost 7; bases outside the gene matches: 12. Germline V gene lookup returns CDR1 MNHEY and CDR2 SVGAGI. The CDR3 extends over 15 amino acids. CDR3 region: CASSPYRTSGGEQYF. The CDR3 region has the DNA TGTGCCAGCAGCCCCTACAGGACTAGCGGAGGGGAGCAGTACTTC.